This TCR beta chain derives from a study of T cells in women clearing cervical HPV infection (dated by TCRdb to between 2018 and 2020). Regarding the research as a whole: Cases were 20 to 25 women with histologically confirmed HPV16-related CIN3 or worse, including 2 invasive cancers. The controls were 25 or so women whose single incident HPV16 infection cleared within 12 months with no development of precancer or cancer. Blood from cases was collected at the visit where the lesion was first found, while blood from controls was collected once the infection could no longer be detected. For cases, the median interval between lesion detection and blood sampling was about 140 days, with an interquartile range of about 85 to 220 days. Because only a few women had HLA typing data, the possibility that HLA type acted as a confounder could not be ruled out. This exploratory proof-of-principle case-control study, nested within the Guanacaste HPV Natural History Study in Costa Rica, compared TCR repertoires among women with different cervical HPV16 outcomes. Cases and controls were matched on age within five years and on year of sample collection. Median age was roughly 35 years in cases versus just over 37 in controls, and baseline characteristics did not differ significantly. The parent cohort enrolled around 9,800 women aged 18 or older in Guanacaste, Costa Rica, during about 1992 to 1995 and followed them for approximately seven years. As quality controls, five blinded duplicates were added to each group, bringing the total to about 60 samples made up of around 50 participants and 10 replicates. Study-wide findings and limitations: By combining richness with V gene abundances, random forest classifiers separated cases from controls with an estimated AUC of about 0.82. Because of the cross-sectional design, the study could not determine whether the associations came before infection or resulted from infection, and neither effector/memory subsets nor HPV-specific T cells were isolated. Across sequencing depths, CIN3+ cases showed significantly higher TCR repertoire richness than controls, but evenness did not differ between the groups. TRBV6-7 relative abundance was lower in cases than in controls (roughly 0.12% versus 0.17%; Bonferroni P = 0.0008). Because the number of T cells per sample was unknown, the richness differences could reflect varying T-cell content rather than repertoire biology.

The immunoSEQ assay used multiplex PCR to amplify TCR beta CDR3 regions from an average of approximately 1,100 ng of genomic DNA per sample. To correct primer bias, the assay used a complete synthetic TCR repertoire to set an amplification baseline. The amplicons were sequenced using the Illumina platform. The study's processing was this. Error correction of the sequences involved clustering with frequency ratios plus a modified nearest-neighbor algorithm, after which the sequences were analyzed in the immunoSEQ Analyzer using IMGT gene definitions. At each rarefaction depth, TCR richness and evenness were averaged over 20 rarefaction repeats, and samples with fewer sequences than the depth were excluded. Wilcoxon rank sum tests with FDR correction were used to compare V, D and J gene relative abundances between the groups. In the blinded duplicates, the intraclass correlation was just under 97% for TCR richness and averaged around 78% across 60 to 70 gene segments. TCRdb holds this immuneACCESS table with in-frame rearrangements only. Some clones are missing; in checked studies, unresolved V genes explain under half, and the rest has no known cause. The V and J calls and clone size come from that table; D and trimming were worked out from the DNA. The record for this sample contains some 40,000 clones. The top ten clones comprise around 4.7% of the sample.

Every participant had a single incident cervical HPV16 infection, and prevalent HPV16 infections were excluded. Cervical HPV DNA was detected with MY09/MY11 PCR, and genotyping was done by dot-blot hybridization. Roughly 16 mL of heparinized blood were centrifuged, and the buffy coat was split into aliquots, frozen at -30 degrees C, and then kept at -80 degrees C. Genomic DNA was extracted from buffy coat specimens using QIAGEN kits. V loses 4 bases of germline sequence and J loses 7 bases, and the interval between the two ends is 10 bases. The CDR3 starts with the cysteine, ends with the phenylalanine, and has 13 residues. Of the CDR3's DNA, 30 bases were read; they are in frame from base 1. The germline V gene gives CDR1 as SGHAT and CDR2 as FQNNGV. Details on this clone: This clone's antigen is unknown. Sequencing ends 3 residues short of the CDR3 end; the germline J gene provides the rest. This CDR3 is also generated by other DNA sequences in the sample.

Specimen: blood buffy coat. The sequence links TRBV11-2 to TRBJ2-2; the D gene cannot be resolved reliably. This receptor was identified in a woman between 18 and 69 years old with a cervical HPV16 infection that either progressed to CIN3+ or cleared (not recorded which). The CDR3 reads CASSSSLDGELFF. Incomplete CDR3 DNA: TGTGCCAGCAGCTCGTCCTTAGACGGGGAG.